The 27 T cell receptor beta chains reported below all come from one sample, sequenced in a study of graft-versus-host responses after intestinal transplantation. Assay used: immunoSEQ multiplex PCR; TCRdb lists only in-frame clones, some missing. The sample includes 84,000 or so clones, 80% to 90% of them seen just once. No antigen has been assigned to these receptors. The sample in question was unstimulated CD8+ T cells sorted from spleen or lymph node cells, obtained before transplant. These receptors all come from a human donor who was the organ donor for an intestinal transplant.

The chain recombines TRBV5-1 with TRBJ2-5, with D uncertain. Germline V gives CDR1 SGHRS, CDR2 YFSETQ. CDR3 length: 11 amino acids. Trimming pared 5 bases from V and 4 bases from J, leaving 6 bases between. This CDR3 is CASRGLETQYF. In DNA, the CDR3 is TGCGCCAGCAGGGGGTTAGAGACCCAGTACTTC.

The rearrangement uses TRBV7-2 and TRBJ2-7; 7 bases map to TRBD2. V shed 4 bases and J 2 bases; nucleotides not matched to a gene: 8. This CDR3 is 15 amino acids long. Germline V lookup: CDR1 SGHTA, CDR2 FQGNSA. In nucleotides, the CDR3 is TGTGCCAGCAGCTCCCGGGACTATACCCCCTACGAGCAGTACTTC. It is translated as CASSSRDYTPYEQYF.

The chain employs TRBV27 and TRBJ2-7; D unclear. The V gene's germline CDR1 is MNHEY and CDR2 SMNVEV (reference sequence). This CDR3 is built from 13 residues. Deletions cut 4 bases from V and 4 bases from J, with 11 bases between. CDR3 in amino acids: CASSWSPSYEQYF. The CDR3 DNA sequence: TGTGCCAGCAGTTGGTCCCCTTCTTACGAGCAGTACTTC.

V and J are TRBV6-1 and TRBJ1-4, with TRBD1 as a possible D gene (5 bases). V was trimmed by 2 bases and J by 4 bases, leaving 11 bases between them. The germline CDR1 and CDR2 sequences are MNHNS and SASEGT. CDR3 length equals 15 residues. CDR3 sequence (DNA): TGTGCCAGCAGTGAATTGGGGGGGGATAATGAAAAACTGTTTTTT. Residues: CASSELGGDNEKLFF.

The chain uses TRBV6-4 and TRBJ2-5; maybe TRBD2 (5 bases). The CDR3 covers 15 residues. Trimming took 6 bases from V and 0 from J, leaving 14 bases between them. In germline, CDR1 is MRHNA, CDR2 SNTAGT. The CDR3 nucleotides read TGTGCCAGCAGCTCGGTTTGGGGAGACCAAGAGACCCAGTACTTC. This encodes CASSSVWGDQETQYF.

J is TRBJ2-2 and V is TRBV28, with 7 bases aligning to TRBD2. V shed 7 bases and J 7 bases; nucleotides not matched to a gene: 12. The CDR3 runs 15 residues. Germline V gene lookup returns CDR1 MDHEN and CDR2 SYDVKM. The CDR3 region is CASTILGGTSGELFF. In DNA, the CDR3 is TGTGCCAGCACTATTCTCGGGGGGACGAGCGGGGAGCTGTTTTTT.

In its sample, this clone was seen once. The chain combines TRBV10-3 with TRBJ2-3; D is ambiguous. CDR1 and CDR2 (germline): ENHRY, SYGVKD. The germline V and J ends were trimmed by 4 bases and 4 bases, with 9 bases remaining between them. This CDR3 has 13 amino acids. The CDR3 is CAISGLEADTQYF. The CDR3 DNA follows: TGTGCCATCAGTGGGTTAGAGGCAGATACGCAGTATTTT.

The sample holds a few counts of this clone. A read error may produce the germline difference seen at one junction end. The chain uses TRBV4-1 and TRBJ2-7; TRBD2 agrees at 8 bases. Germline CDR1 is MGHRA and CDR2 is YSYEKL. This CDR3 has 15 residues. The CDR3 region has the DNA TGTGCCAGCAGCCAAGAGCGGGGGAGCTCCTACGAGCAGTACTTC. Its protein is CASSQERGSSYEQYF.

The chain combines TRBV5-6 with TRBJ2-7; D is unresolved. V was trimmed by 2 bases and J by 7 bases, leaving 13 bases between them. This CDR3 has 13 amino acids. CDR1 and CDR2 from the germline V gene are SGHDT and YYEEEE. In DNA form, the CDR3 reads TGTGCCAGCAGCTTTCTTGGGGTTCGGGAGCAGTACTTC. Protein product: CASSFLGVREQYF.

J is TRBJ2-1 and V is TRBV5-1; tentative D call: TRBD2 (6 bases). The CDR3 consists of 16 residues. The germline V gene has CDR1 SGHRS and CDR2 YFSETQ. V lost 5 bases and J 9 bases, leaving 24 bases between the germline ends. The CDR3 loop is CASRRGLTPLGAEQFF. The CDR3 DNA reads as TGCGCCAGCAGAAGAGGACTAACTCCTCTCGGAGCTGAGCAGTTCTTC.

The chain is built from TRBV5-1 and TRBJ2-2; no reliable D call. Germline-derived CDR1 and CDR2 are SGHRS and YFSETQ. V shed 2 bases and J shed 4 bases, with 12 bases lying between them. The CDR3 has 15 residues. CDR3 DNA: TGCGCCAGCAGCTTAGTCCAATGGGCCACCGGGGAGCTGTTTTTT. Translating it yields CASSLVQWATGELFF.

The V and J genes are TRBV7-3 and TRBJ2-7; 7 nucleotides agree with TRBD1. The CDR3 runs 13 residues. V lost 5 bases and J lost 3; bases outside the gene matches: 4. CDR1 SGHTA and CDR2 FQGTGA come from the germline V gene. The CDR3: CASSLRQGYEQYF. In DNA form, the CDR3 reads TGTGCCAGCAGCCTAAGACAGGGCTACGAGCAGTACTTC.

The rearrangement uses TRBV13 and TRBJ2-3; no definite D call. Germline V CDR1 and CDR2: PRHDT, FYEKMQ (reference sequence). Trimming shortened V by 1 base and J by 3 bases, and 11 bases separated the two germline ends. This CDR3 contains 15 residues. In nucleotides, the CDR3 is TGTGCCAGCAGCTTAGCTTCAATTGCGACAGATACGCAGTATTTT. Its protein is CASSLASIATDTQYF.

Note on this clone: One end of the junction varies from germline; a read error may be responsible. This chain links TRBV7-9 with TRBJ1-4; TRBD1 might be the D (5 bases). Per germline, CDR1 SEHNR and CDR2 FQNEAQ (reference sequence). CDR3 length: 13 residues. The CDR3 region has the DNA TGTGCCAGCAGCCCCCCAGGGAGTGAAAATCTGTTTTTT. Translation gives CASSPPGSENLFF.

This clone has a single count. The chain recombines TRBV28 with TRBJ1-1; D ambiguous. The CDR3 totals 16 residues. The ends were cut back, 5 bases at V and 0 bases at J, with 16 bases in the middle. From germline, CDR1 is MDHEN and CDR2 SYDVKM. Here the CDR3 reads CASSPGRGYMNTEAFF. The CDR3 DNA sequence: TGTGCCAGCAGTCCGGGTCGTGGGTACATGAACACTGAAGCTTTCTTT.

The chain employs TRBV7-9 and TRBJ2-2, with 15 bases identical to TRBD2. Looked up from germline, CDR1 is SEHNR and CDR2 is FQNEAQ (reference sequence). The V gene end was trimmed by 4 bases and the J gene end by 2 bases; junction bases not matched to a gene: 8. The CDR3 is 19 amino acids. The chain's CDR3 is CASSSLGLAGGENTGELFF. As DNA, the CDR3 is TGTGCCAGCAGCTCACTGGGACTAGCGGGGGGCGAAAACACCGGGGAGCTGTTTTTT.

This clone was seen only once. The rearrangement uses TRBV5-5 and TRBJ1-2; tentatively, D is TRBD1 (6 bases). V lost 1 base to trimming and J lost 4 bases, with 20 bases between them. This CDR3 is built from 17 residues. Germline V lookup: CDR1 SGHKS, CDR2 YYEKEE (reference sequence). Written as DNA, the CDR3 is TGTGCCAGCAGCTTGAATACCTACAGGGAAAGAACCTATGGCTACACCTTC. Translated: CASSLNTYRERTYGYTF.

A single count supports this clone. The J gene is TRBJ1-1, the V gene TRBV7-5. TRBV7-5 represents a pseudogene. The CDR3 runs to 16 residues. CDR3 sequence (DNA): TGTGTCAGAAGCCCCCCGGATGGGGATGGGAACACTGAAGCTTTCTTT. Amino acid sequence: CVRSPPDGDGNTEAFF.

In its sample, this clone was seen once. V usage is TRBV7-6 and J usage is TRBJ2-1, with 8 bases identical to TRBD2. The J segment lost 3 bases and the V segment lost 4 bases, leaving 5 bases of the junction unmatched. From germline, CDR1 is SGHVS and CDR2 FNYEAQ. CDR3 length equals 15 residues. The CDR3 sequence is CASSSGSGGYNEQFF. The CDR3 DNA follows: TGTGCCAGCAGCTCAGGCAGCGGGGGCTACAATGAGCAGTTCTTC.

The V and J genes are TRBV5-6 and TRBJ2-5; D gene uncertain. V lost 0 bases and J 3 bases, leaving 0 bases between the germline ends. CDR3 length: 11 amino acids. CDR1 is SGHDT and CDR2 is YYEEEE in the germline V gene. The CDR3 nucleotides read TGTGCCAGCAGCTTGGAAGAGACCCAGTACTTC. The encoded protein is CASSLEETQYF.

This chain links TRBV13 with TRBJ2-5, with D possibly TRBD2 on 7 matching bases. The J call may be in error: the DNA end matches TRBJ2-7 better. The CDR3 has 15 amino acids. From germline, CDR1 is PRHDT and CDR2 FYEKMQ (reference sequence). In DNA form, the CDR3 reads TGTGCCAGCAGCGGAAAAGGGGGGGCCACCTACGAGCAGTACTTC. This translates into CASSGKGGATYEQYF.

This clone was picked up one time. The chain's CDR3 is CATSRSRRNSGANVLTF. The CDR3 bases are TGTGCCACCAGCAGATCGAGGCGGAACTCTGGGGCCAACGTCCTGACTTTC. This chain joins TRBV15 and TRBJ2-6; D unresolved. The CDR3 is made up of 17 amino acids. Germline loops: CDR1 LNHNV, CDR2 YYDKDF (reference sequence). V lost 2 bases to trimming and J lost 0 bases, with 11 bases between them.

The chain couples TRBV6-1 to TRBJ1-1; D ambiguous. Trimming stripped 6 bases from V and 0 bases from J, with 11 bases between. CDR3 length: 14 residues. Germline CDR1 is MNHNS and CDR2 is SASEGT. The chain's CDR3 is CASRNSALNTEAFF. The CDR3 region has the DNA TGTGCCAGCAGGAACAGCGCGCTGAACACTGAAGCTTTCTTT.

This sequence joins TRBV7-9 and TRBJ2-7; no firm D call. Germline V gene data show CDR1 as SEHNR and CDR2 as FQNEAQ (reference sequence). V lost 4 bases and J 2 bases, leaving 12 bases between the germline ends. CDR3 length: 14 amino acids. In DNA, the CDR3 is TGTGCCAGCAGCTACTCAGAAGTAGCCTACGAGCAGTACTTC. It translates to CASSYSEVAYEQYF.

V is TRBV7-9 and J is TRBJ1-5, with a possible D match to TRBD1 (5 bases). V was trimmed by 5 bases and J by 1 base, leaving 9 bases between them. The CDR3 consists of 14 residues. Germline CDR1 and CDR2: SEHNR and FQNEAQ (reference sequence). The CDR3 DNA reads as TGTGCCAGCAGCCAGGGAGGGAGCAATCAGCCCCAGCATTTT. Its protein is CASSQGGSNQPQHF.

As for this clone: The sample contains more than one DNA sequence encoding this CDR3. The rearrangement uses TRBV19 and TRBJ1-2; 8 bases are shared with TRBD1. V lost 10 bases, J lost 6 bases, and 7 bases stayed unmatched. Germline CDR1 reads LNHDA; CDR2 reads SQIVND (reference sequence). CDR3 length: 12 residues. CDR3 in amino acids: CATDSGGHGYTF. In DNA form, the CDR3 reads TGTGCCACCGATTCAGGGGGCCATGGCTACACCTTC.

CDR3 amino acids: CASSLYGAPLSGNTIYF. CDR3 sequence (DNA): TGTGCCAGCAGCTTATACGGGGCCCCGCTCTCTGGAAACACCATATATTTT. The rearrangement uses TRBV7-9 and TRBJ1-3, with D maybe TRBD1 (5 bases). This CDR3 is 17 amino acids long. V gave up 2 bases and J gave up 0 bases, with 14 bases separating them. The germline CDR1 and CDR2 sequences are SEHNR and FQNEAQ (reference sequence).